This TCR beta chain was sequenced during a study of cytomegalovirus exposure and HLA in healthy donors. The overall study: The 120 validation repertoires were produced on the same platform as the 650 or so repertoires of the first cohort. This was reported in a later analysis. Study observations and caveats: Some TCR beta chains (roughly 160 of them) were listed as cytomegalovirus-associated. Confirmation in vitro established that three CMV-associated chains were specific for CMV antigens. It was reported that the classifier diagnosed cytomegalovirus status with high specificity and sensitivity in both the original and validation cohorts.

Germline CDR1 and CDR2: LNHDA and SQIVND (reference sequence). V gave up 4 bases and J gave up 0 bases, with 13 bases separating them. The CDR3 is 15 amino acids. The assay was immunoSEQ multiplex PCR, and TCRdb's table has in-frame clones only and misses some. The table shows over 110,000 clones, with roughly 90% occurring only once. This clone has only a few counts. Its antigen remains unidentified. Specimen: PBMCs. The chain combines TRBV19 with TRBJ2-7, with D perhaps matching TRBD1 (6 bases). The source of this sequence is a man younger than 35 in good health and CMV-seronegative. The CDR3 coding sequence is TGTGCCAGTAGTAACCGGGACAAGAGCTCCTACGAGCAGTACTTC. Amino acid sequence: CASSNRDKSSYEQYF.